This T cell receptor (beta chain) was captured in a study of blood T cell repertoires in COVID-19. Study details: Acute-phase and convalescent COVID-19 samples originated in the United States, Italy and Spain. PBMCs, B-cell-depleted T cells, or T cells provided the cDNA or gDNA that made up the material.

In the original processing: Using reference gene primer amplification, nucleated cell counts were estimated. Assay used: immunoSEQ multiplex PCR; TCRdb lists only in-frame clones, some missing. V and J calls plus clone size are reproduced from that table; the DNA served to infer D and trimming. The table lists about 410,000 clones, over 75% of them singletons, with about 1.4% in the top ten. It was during active infection that Seattle patients were enrolled and then longitudinally followed. The receptor comes from a middle-aged woman with COVID-19, enrolled during active disease. Sequencing was performed on peripheral blood.

This CDR3 is CSVIGQGTKTFYEQYF. The CDR3, as DNA: TGCAGCGTTATCGGACAGGGGACGAAAACCTTCTACGAGCAGTACTTC. The rearrangement links TRBV29-1 to TRBJ2-7; 9 nucleotides agree with TRBD1. This CDR3 contains 16 residues. CDR1 and CDR2 (germline): SQVTM, ANQGSEA. With 5 bases clipped from V and 3 bases from J, the junction kept 14 bases outside the gene matches.